This record looks at one T cell receptor beta chain sequence and its context. Antigen specificity is unknown. The sample is drawn from a study of shared clonotypes between healthy human individuals. General study points: Clonotypes which were not shared had lower generation probabilities than clonotypes that all four donors shared.

Using immunoSEQ multiplex PCR, the repertoire was profiled, and TCRdb retains in-frame clones only, with some absent. Seen here are millions of clones, roughly nine tenths observed once, and the top ten hold roughly 0.13%. V dropped 5 bases and J dropped 0; count of bases not matched to a gene: 7. The CDR3 has 15 amino acids. CDR1 is SGHTA and CDR2 is FQGNSA in the germline V gene. The TCR originated in a man between 18 and 29 years old in good health. Sequenced input: naive CD4+ T cells sorted from blood. Subset denoted: CD45RA+ positively selected. The gene calls are TRBV7-2 and TRBJ2-7, with TRBD2 matching over 7 bases. The CDR3 sequence: CASSRELAASYEQYF. DNA of the CDR3: TGTGCCAGCAGCCGAGAGCTAGCGGCCTCCTACGAGCAGTACTTC.